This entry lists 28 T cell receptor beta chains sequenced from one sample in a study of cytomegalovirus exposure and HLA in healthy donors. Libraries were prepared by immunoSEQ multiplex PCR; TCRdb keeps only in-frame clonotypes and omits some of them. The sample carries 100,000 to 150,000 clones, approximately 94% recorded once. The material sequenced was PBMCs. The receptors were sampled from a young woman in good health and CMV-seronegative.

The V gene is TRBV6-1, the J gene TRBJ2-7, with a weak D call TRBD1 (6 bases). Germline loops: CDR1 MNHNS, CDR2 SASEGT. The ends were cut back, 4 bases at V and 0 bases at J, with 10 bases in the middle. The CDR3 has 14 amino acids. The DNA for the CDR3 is TGTGCCAGCAGTGTGGGGGCAGACTCCTACGAGCAGTACTTC. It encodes CASSVGADSYEQYF.

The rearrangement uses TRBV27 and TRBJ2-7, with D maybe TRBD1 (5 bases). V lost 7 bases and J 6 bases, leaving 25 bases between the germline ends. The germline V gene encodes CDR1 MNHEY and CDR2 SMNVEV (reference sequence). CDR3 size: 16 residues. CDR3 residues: CASKLQAIGLLGEQYF. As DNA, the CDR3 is TGTGCCAGCAAATTACAGGCGATCGGGCTCCTAGGCGAGCAGTACTTC.

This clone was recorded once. The CDR3 DNA reads TGCGCCAGCAGTAAGGGGGCTCCTGGAAACACCATATATTTT. This encodes CASSKGAPGNTIYF. The chain recombines TRBV5-1 with TRBJ1-3, with 7 bases lining up with TRBD1. Trimming at V came to 5 bases and at J to 2 bases, leaving 4 bases not matched to a gene. The CDR3 totals 14 residues. Germline V CDR1 and CDR2: SGHRS, YFSETQ.

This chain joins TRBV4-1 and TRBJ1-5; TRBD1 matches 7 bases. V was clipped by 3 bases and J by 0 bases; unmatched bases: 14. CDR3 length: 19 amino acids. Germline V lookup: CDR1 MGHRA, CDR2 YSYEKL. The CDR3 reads CASSQLRRGQKYSNQPQHF. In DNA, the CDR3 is TGCGCCAGCAGCCAGCTTCGCCGGGGACAGAAATATAGCAATCAGCCCCAGCATTTT.

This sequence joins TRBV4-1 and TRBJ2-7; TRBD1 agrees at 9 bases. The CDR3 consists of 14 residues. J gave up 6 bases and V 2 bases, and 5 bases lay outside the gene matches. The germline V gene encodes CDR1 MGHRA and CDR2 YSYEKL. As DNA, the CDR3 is TGCGCCAGCAGCCAATCCAACAGGGGGCTCGAGCAGTACTTC. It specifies CASSQSNRGLEQYF.

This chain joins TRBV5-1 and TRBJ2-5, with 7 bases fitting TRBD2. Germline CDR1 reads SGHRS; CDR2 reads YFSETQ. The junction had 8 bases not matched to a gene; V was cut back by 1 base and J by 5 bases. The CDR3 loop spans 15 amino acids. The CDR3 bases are TGCGCCAGCAGCTTGTCCGCGGGAGAGGTGGAGACCCAGTACTTC. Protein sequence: CASSLSAGEVETQYF.

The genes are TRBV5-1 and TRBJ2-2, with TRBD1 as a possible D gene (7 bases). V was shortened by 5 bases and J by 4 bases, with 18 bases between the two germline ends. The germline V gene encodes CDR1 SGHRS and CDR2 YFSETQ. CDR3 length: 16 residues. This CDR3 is CASSSGGLRGTGELFF. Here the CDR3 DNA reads TGCGCCAGCAGTTCAGGGGGGTTACGAGGCACCGGGGAGCTGTTTTTT.

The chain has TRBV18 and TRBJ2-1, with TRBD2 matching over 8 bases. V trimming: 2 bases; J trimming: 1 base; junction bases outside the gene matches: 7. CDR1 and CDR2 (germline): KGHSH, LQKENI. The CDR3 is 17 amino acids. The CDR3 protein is CASSPGSAGGSYNEQFF. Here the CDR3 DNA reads TGTGCCAGCTCACCAGGGTCGGCGGGGGGTTCCTACAATGAGCAGTTCTTC.

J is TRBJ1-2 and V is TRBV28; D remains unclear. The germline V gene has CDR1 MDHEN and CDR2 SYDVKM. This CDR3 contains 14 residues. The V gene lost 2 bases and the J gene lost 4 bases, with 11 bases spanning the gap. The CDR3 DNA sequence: TGTGCCAGCAGTTTAAGTGGCACCACCTATGGCTACACCTTC. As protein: CASSLSGTTYGYTF.

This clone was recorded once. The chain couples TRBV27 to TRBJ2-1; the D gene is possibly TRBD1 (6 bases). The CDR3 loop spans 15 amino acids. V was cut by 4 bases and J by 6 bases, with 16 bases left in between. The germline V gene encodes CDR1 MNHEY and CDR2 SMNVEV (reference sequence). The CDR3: CASSSRLQGLNEQFF. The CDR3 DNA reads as TGTGCCAGCAGTTCCCGCCTCCAGGGGCTCAATGAGCAGTTCTTC.

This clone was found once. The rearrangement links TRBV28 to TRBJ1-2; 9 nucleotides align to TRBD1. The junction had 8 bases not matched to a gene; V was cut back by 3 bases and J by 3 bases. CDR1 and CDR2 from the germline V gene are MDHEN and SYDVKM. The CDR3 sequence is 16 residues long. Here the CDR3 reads CASSFPVGQGHYGYTF. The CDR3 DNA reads TGTGCCAGCAGTTTCCCTGTCGGACAGGGGCACTATGGCTACACCTTC.

The CDR3 DNA sequence: TGTGCCAGCAGTCCGACAGGGATTAACTACGAGCAGTACTTC. Protein product: CASSPTGINYEQYF. The chain carries TRBV6-6 and TRBJ2-7; TRBD1 agrees at 7 bases. Germline loops: CDR1 MNHNY, CDR2 SVGAGI (reference sequence). With V trimmed by 5 bases and J by 3 bases, 7 bases remained unmatched. The CDR3 totals 14 residues.

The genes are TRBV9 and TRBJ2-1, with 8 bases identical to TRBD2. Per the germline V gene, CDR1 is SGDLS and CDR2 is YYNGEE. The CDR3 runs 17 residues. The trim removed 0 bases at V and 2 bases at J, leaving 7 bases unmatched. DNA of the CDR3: TGTGCCAGCAGCGTAGAGGGTGGTAGCGGGGCCTACAATGAGCAGTTCTTC. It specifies CASSVEGGSGAYNEQFF.

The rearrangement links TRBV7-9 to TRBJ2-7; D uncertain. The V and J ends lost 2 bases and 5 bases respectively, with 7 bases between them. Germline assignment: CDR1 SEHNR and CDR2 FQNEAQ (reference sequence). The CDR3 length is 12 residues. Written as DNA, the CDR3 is TGTGCCAGCAGCTTAAGCTTCCACGAGCAGTACTTC. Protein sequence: CASSLSFHEQYF.

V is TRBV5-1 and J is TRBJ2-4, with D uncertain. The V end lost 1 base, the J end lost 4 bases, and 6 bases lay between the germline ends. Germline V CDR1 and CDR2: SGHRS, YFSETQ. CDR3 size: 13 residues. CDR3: CASSLTGKNIQYF. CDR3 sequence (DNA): TGCGCCAGCAGCTTGACGGGTAAAAACATTCAGTACTTC.

The CDR3 nucleotides read TGTGCCAGCAGCGCCGTGAGCTACGAGCAGTACTTC. Protein: CASSAVSYEQYF. This sequence joins TRBV7-8 and TRBJ2-7, with D uncertain. Germline V CDR1 and CDR2: SGHVS, FQNEAQ. Trimming left V 5 bases short and J 3 bases short, with 8 bases between. The CDR3 spans 12 residues.

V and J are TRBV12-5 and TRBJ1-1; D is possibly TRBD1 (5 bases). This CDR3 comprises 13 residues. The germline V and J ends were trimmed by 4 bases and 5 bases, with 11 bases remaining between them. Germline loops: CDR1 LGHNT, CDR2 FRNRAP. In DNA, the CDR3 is TGTGCTAGTGGTTGGGAGGGGTGGACTGAAGCTTTCTTT. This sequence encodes CASGWEGWTEAFF.

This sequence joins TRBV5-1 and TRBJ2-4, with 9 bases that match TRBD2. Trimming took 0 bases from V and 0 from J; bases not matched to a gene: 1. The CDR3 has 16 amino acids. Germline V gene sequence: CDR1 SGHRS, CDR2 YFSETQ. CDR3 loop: CASSLVAGAAKNIQYF. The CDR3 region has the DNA TGCGCCAGCAGCTTGGTAGCGGGGGCAGCCAAAAACATTCAGTACTTC.

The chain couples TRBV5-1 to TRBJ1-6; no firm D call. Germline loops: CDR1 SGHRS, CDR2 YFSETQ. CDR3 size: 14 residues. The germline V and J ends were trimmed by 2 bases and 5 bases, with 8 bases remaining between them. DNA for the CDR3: TGCGCCAGCAGCTTACAGAGGGATAATTCACCCCTCCACTTT. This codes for CASSLQRDNSPLHF.

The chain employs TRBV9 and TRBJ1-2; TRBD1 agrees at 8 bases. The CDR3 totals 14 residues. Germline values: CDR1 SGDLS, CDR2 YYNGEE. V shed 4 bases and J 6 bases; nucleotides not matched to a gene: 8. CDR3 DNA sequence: TGTGCCAGCAGCTATTTACAGGGGGGGGATGGCTACACCTTC. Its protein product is CASSYLQGGDGYTF.

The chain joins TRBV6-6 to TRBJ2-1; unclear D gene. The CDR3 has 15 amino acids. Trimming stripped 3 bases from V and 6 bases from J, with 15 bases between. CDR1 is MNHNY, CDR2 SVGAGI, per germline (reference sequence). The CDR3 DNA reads TGTGCCAGCAGTTATGGGCTAACGGCAGGCAATGAGCAGTTCTTC. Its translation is CASSYGLTAGNEQFF.

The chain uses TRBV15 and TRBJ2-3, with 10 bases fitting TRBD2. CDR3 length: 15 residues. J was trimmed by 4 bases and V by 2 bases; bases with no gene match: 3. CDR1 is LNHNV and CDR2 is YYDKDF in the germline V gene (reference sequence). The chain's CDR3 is CATSRNLAGADTQYF. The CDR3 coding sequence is TGTGCCACCAGCAGAAATCTAGCGGGGGCAGATACGCAGTATTTT.

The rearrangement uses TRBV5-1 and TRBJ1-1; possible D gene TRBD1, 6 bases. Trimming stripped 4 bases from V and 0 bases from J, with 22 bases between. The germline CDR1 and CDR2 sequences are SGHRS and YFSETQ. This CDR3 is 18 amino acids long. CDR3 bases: TGCGCCAGCAGCCCCGAACCAGGGGTCTCTTTCATGAACACTGAAGCTTTCTTT. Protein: CASSPEPGVSFMNTEAFF.

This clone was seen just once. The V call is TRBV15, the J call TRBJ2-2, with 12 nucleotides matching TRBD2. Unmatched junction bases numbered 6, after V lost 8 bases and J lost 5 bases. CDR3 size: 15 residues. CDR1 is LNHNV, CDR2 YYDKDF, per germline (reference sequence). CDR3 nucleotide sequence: TGTGCCACCCCCTACGGACTAGCGGGAACCGGGGAGCTGTTTTTT. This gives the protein CATPYGLAGTGELFF.

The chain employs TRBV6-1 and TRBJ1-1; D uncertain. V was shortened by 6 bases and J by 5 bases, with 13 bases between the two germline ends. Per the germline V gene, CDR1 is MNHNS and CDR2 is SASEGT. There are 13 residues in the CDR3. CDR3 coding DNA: TGTGCCAGCAGGGGCGGTCCGGGGACTGAAGCTTTCTTT. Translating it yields CASRGGPGTEAFF.

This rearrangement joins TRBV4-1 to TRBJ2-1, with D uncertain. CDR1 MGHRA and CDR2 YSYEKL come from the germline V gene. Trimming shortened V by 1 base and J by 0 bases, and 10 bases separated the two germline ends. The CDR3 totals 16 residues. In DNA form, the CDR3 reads TGCGCCAGCAGCCAAGGCACTGTGAGCTCCTACAATGAGCAGTTCTTC. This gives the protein CASSQGTVSSYNEQFF.

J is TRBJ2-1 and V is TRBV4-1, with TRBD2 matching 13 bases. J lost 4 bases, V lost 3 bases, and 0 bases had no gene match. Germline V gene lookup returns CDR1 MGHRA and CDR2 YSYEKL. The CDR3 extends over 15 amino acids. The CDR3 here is CASSQGLAGYNEQFF. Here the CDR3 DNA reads TGCGCCAGCAGCCAGGGACTAGCGGGGTACAATGAGCAGTTCTTC.

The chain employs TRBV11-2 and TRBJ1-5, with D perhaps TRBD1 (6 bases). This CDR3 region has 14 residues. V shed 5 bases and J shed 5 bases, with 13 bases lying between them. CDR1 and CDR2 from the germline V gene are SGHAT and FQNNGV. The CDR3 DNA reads TGTGCCAGCAGCACAACAGGGATCCATCAGCCCCAGCATTTT. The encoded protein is CASSTTGIHQPQHF.